A selection of T cell receptor beta chains follows, all from one sample in a study of blood T cell repertoires in COVID-19. Produced via immunoSEQ multiplex PCR; TCRdb's table is partial and in-frame only. The sample has 160,000 or so clones; roughly 90% are singletons. The specimen sequenced was peripheral blood. These receptors were obtained from a woman aged 60-75 years who had recovered from COVID-19. Both conserved end residues are part of each CDR3. Fields, in order: CDR3 DNA, CDR3 protein, D gene, J gene, clone size, V gene. A D gene is named only where the DNA matches it firmly. Only part of the rows carry a size: once, few, many, or a class if the clone is expanded.

CDR3 DNA: TGTGTCAGAAGCTTAGTTGCCGAGCCTGAGCAGTTCTTC
CDR3 protein: CVRSLVAEPEQFF
D gene: .
J gene: TRBJ2-1
clone size: .
V gene: TRBV7-5

CDR3 DNA: TGTGCCAGTAGAACGGGACACAAGAACACTGAAGCTTTCTTT
CDR3 protein: CASRTGHKNTEAFF
D gene: .
J gene: TRBJ1-1
clone size: .
V gene: TRBV19

CDR3 DNA: TGTGCCAGCAGTCACGGGTTTGGCACTGTTTACGAGCAGTACTTC
CDR3 protein: CASSHGFGTVYEQYF
D gene: .
J gene: TRBJ2-7
clone size: .
V gene: TRBV6-5

CDR3 DNA: TGCGCCAGCAGTGAGCAGGGGGTAAGCAATCAGCCCCAGCATTTT
CDR3 protein: CASSEQGVSNQPQHF
D gene: TRBD1
J gene: TRBJ1-5
clone size: .
V gene: TRBV10-2

CDR3 DNA: TGTGCCAGCAGTCGGGGTACAAATCAGCCCCAGCATTTT
CDR3 protein: CASSRGTNQPQHF
D gene: .
J gene: TRBJ1-5
clone size: once
V gene: TRBV28

CDR3 DNA: TGTGCCAGCAGTGAAGCCCCTGATCAGCCCCAGCATTTT
CDR3 protein: CASSEAPDQPQHF
D gene: .
J gene: TRBJ1-5
clone size: .
V gene: TRBV6-1

CDR3 DNA: TGTGCCACGATGGACAGGGGCGTTCAGCCCCAGCATTTT
CDR3 protein: CATMDRGVQPQHF
D gene: TRBD1
J gene: TRBJ1-5
clone size: .
V gene: TRBV10-3

CDR3 DNA: TGTGCCAGCAGTTGGTCTCGGGGTATCTCCTACGAGCAGTACTTC
CDR3 protein: CASSWSRGISYEQYF
D gene: .
J gene: TRBJ2-7
clone size: many
V gene: TRBV28

CDR3 DNA: TGTGCCAGTAGTAGTAGGGAGGCCTACAATGAGCAGTTCTTC
CDR3 protein: CASSSREAYNEQFF
D gene: .
J gene: TRBJ2-1
clone size: few
V gene: TRBV19

CDR3 DNA: TGTGCCAGCAGCGTAGTGACAGGGCCTGGGGAGCTGTTTTTT
CDR3 protein: CASSVVTGPGELFF
D gene: TRBD1
J gene: TRBJ2-2
clone size: .
V gene: TRBV9

CDR3 DNA: TGTGCCAGCAGCTTATTGGCTAGCGGGGCAGTAGAGACCCAGTACTTC
CDR3 protein: CASSLLASGAVETQYF
D gene: TRBD2
J gene: TRBJ2-5
clone size: .
V gene: TRBV7-3

CDR3 DNA: TGTGCCAGCTCGCCCCAGATTGGAAGGGGGTCTGGAAACACCATATATTTT
CDR3 protein: CASSPQIGRGSGNTIYF
D gene: .
J gene: TRBJ1-3
clone size: .
V gene: TRBV18

CDR3 DNA: TGTGCCAGCAGTGATCCACAGGGAGAAGCTTTCTTT
CDR3 protein: CASSDPQGEAFF
D gene: .
J gene: TRBJ1-1
clone size: .
V gene: TRBV25-1

CDR3 DNA: TGTGCCAGCAGCTCCGGGACAGGGGGCCTCGATGGCTACACCTTC
CDR3 protein: CASSSGTGGLDGYTF
D gene: TRBD1
J gene: TRBJ1-2
clone size: .
V gene: TRBV5-4

CDR3 DNA: TGTGCCAGCAGCCATCTCAATGAGCAGTTCTTC
CDR3 protein: CASSHLNEQFF
D gene: .
J gene: TRBJ2-1
clone size: .
V gene: TRBV6-2/TRBV6-3

CDR3 DNA: TGTGCCAGCTCACCGCGACAGGGTTCTGAGACCCAGTACTTC
CDR3 protein: CASSPRQGSETQYF
D gene: TRBD1
J gene: TRBJ2-5
clone size: .
V gene: TRBV18

CDR3 DNA: TGTGCCAGCAGCCAAGCCGTACAGGGGGGAGAGCAGTACTTC
CDR3 protein: CASSQAVQGGEQYF
D gene: TRBD1
J gene: TRBJ2-7
clone size: .
V gene: TRBV4-2

CDR3 DNA: TGTGCCAGCAGTGAAGAGCCCTCTAGAACTGAAGCTTTCTTT
CDR3 protein: CASSEEPSRTEAFF
D gene: .
J gene: TRBJ1-1
clone size: .
V gene: TRBV2

CDR3 DNA: TGTGCCAGCAGTTACTCGGGGGGGGCCTCCTACGAGCAGTACTTC
CDR3 protein: CASSYSGGASYEQYF
D gene: .
J gene: TRBJ2-7
clone size: .
V gene: TRBV6-5

CDR3 DNA: TGTGCCAGCAGCTTAATGGGACAGACCACAGATACGCAGTATTTT
CDR3 protein: CASSLMGQTTDTQYF
D gene: TRBD1
J gene: TRBJ2-3
clone size: .
V gene: TRBV7-3

CDR3 DNA: TGTGCCAGCAGCGAAACAGGGGCCCCCTCCTACGAGCAGTACTTC
CDR3 protein: CASSETGAPSYEQYF
D gene: TRBD1
J gene: TRBJ2-7
clone size: .
V gene: TRBV11-2

CDR3 DNA: TGCAGCGTGGGGGCCTTGGTGGACAATGAGCAGTTCTTC
CDR3 protein: CSVGALVDNEQFF
D gene: .
J gene: TRBJ2-1
clone size: .
V gene: TRBV29-1

CDR3 DNA: TGTGCCAGCTCACCACCGCAGGGGGTCTATGGCTACACCTTC
CDR3 protein: CASSPPQGVYGYTF
D gene: TRBD1
J gene: TRBJ1-2
clone size: .
V gene: TRBV18

CDR3 DNA: TGCGCCAGCAGCTCACGGGGGCTAGCGGGGTATTACCAAGAGACCCAGTACTTC
CDR3 protein: CASSSRGLAGYYQETQYF
D gene: TRBD2
J gene: TRBJ2-5
clone size: .
V gene: TRBV5-1

CDR3 DNA: TGTGCCAGCTCATCGGGACAGGGCAACGAGCAGTACTTC
CDR3 protein: CASSSGQGNEQYF
D gene: TRBD1
J gene: TRBJ2-7
clone size: .
V gene: TRBV18

CDR3 DNA: TGTGCCAGCAGCTTGCTACAGTACCAAGAGACCCAGTACTTC
CDR3 protein: CASSLLQYQETQYF
D gene: .
J gene: TRBJ2-5
clone size: .
V gene: TRBV5-5

CDR3 DNA: TGCGCCAGCAGCTTGGACAGGGGTGGAAACACAGATACGCAGTATTTT
CDR3 protein: CASSLDRGGNTDTQYF
D gene: TRBD1
J gene: TRBJ2-3
clone size: .
V gene: TRBV5-1

CDR3 DNA: TGTGCCACCAGTGATGTCGGCAGGGGAATTGAAGATACGCAGTATTTT
CDR3 protein: CATSDVGRGIEDTQYF
D gene: .
J gene: TRBJ2-3
clone size: .
V gene: TRBV24-1

CDR3 DNA: TGTGCCAGCAGCTTAGGGGTTACAGGGGGAAACTATGGCTACACCTTC
CDR3 protein: CASSLGVTGGNYGYTF
D gene: TRBD1
J gene: TRBJ1-2
clone size: few
V gene: TRBV7-8

CDR3 DNA: TGCGCCAGCAGCTTGGCGGGGGGTTCCTACTACGAGCAGTACTTC
CDR3 protein: CASSLAGGSYYEQYF
D gene: TRBD2
J gene: TRBJ2-7
clone size: .
V gene: TRBV5-1

CDR3 DNA: TGCAGTGCCCCGTTTGTCTACGAGCAGTACTTC
CDR3 protein: CSAPFVYEQYF
D gene: .
J gene: TRBJ2-7
clone size: .
V gene: TRBV20-1

CDR3 DNA: TGTGCCAGCAGGACGACAGGGGTGAGCTCCTACGAGCAGTACTTC
CDR3 protein: CASRTTGVSSYEQYF
D gene: TRBD1
J gene: TRBJ2-7
clone size: once
V gene: TRBV6-5

CDR3 DNA: TGTGCCAGCAGTGAAGTCCTCAGGGTAGGGGCTTTCTTT
CDR3 protein: CASSEVLRVGAFF
D gene: .
J gene: TRBJ1-1
clone size: once
V gene: TRBV2

CDR3 DNA: TGTGCCAGTAGTATGGGGACGGGGGGGCCCCGTCCGAACACCGGGGAGCTGTTTTTT
CDR3 protein: CASSMGTGGPRPNTGELFF
D gene: TRBD2
J gene: TRBJ2-2
clone size: .
V gene: TRBV19

CDR3 DNA: TGTGCCAGCAAACAGGACAGGGTTTCCTCCTACGAGCAGTACTTC
CDR3 protein: CASKQDRVSSYEQYF
D gene: TRBD1
J gene: TRBJ2-7
clone size: .
V gene: TRBV5-4

CDR3 DNA: TGTGTCAGAAGCTTAAAAGAGGCTAACTATGGCTACACCTTC
CDR3 protein: CVRSLKEANYGYTF
D gene: .
J gene: TRBJ1-2
clone size: few
V gene: TRBV7-5

CDR3 DNA: TGTGCCAGTAGCCCCGACGGGAGGAATCAGCCCCAGCATTTT
CDR3 protein: CASSPDGRNQPQHF
D gene: .
J gene: TRBJ1-5
clone size: .
V gene: TRBV19

CDR3 DNA: TGTGCCAGCAGCGTAGTAGACACAGATACGCAGTATTTT
CDR3 protein: CASSVVDTDTQYF
D gene: .
J gene: TRBJ2-3
clone size: .
V gene: TRBV9

CDR3 DNA: TGCGCCAGCAGCTTGGGCGGAATGCAAGAGACCCAGTACTTC
CDR3 protein: CASSLGGMQETQYF
D gene: .
J gene: TRBJ2-5
clone size: .
V gene: TRBV5-1

CDR3 DNA: TGTGCCAGCAGCAATGGGCCTGGTTGGGTGTTCTTC
CDR3 protein: CASSNGPGWVFF
D gene: .
J gene: TRBJ2-1
clone size: .
V gene: TRBV11-3

CDR3 DNA: TGCGCCAGCAGCCGGGACACCTACGAGCAGTACTTC
CDR3 protein: CASSRDTYEQYF
D gene: .
J gene: TRBJ2-7
clone size: .
V gene: TRBV5-1

CDR3 DNA: TGCGCCAGCATGGGGGCGACTAATGAAAAACTGTTTTTT
CDR3 protein: CASMGATNEKLFF
D gene: .
J gene: TRBJ1-4
clone size: .
V gene: TRBV5-1

CDR3 DNA: TGTGCCAGCAGTGGCCGAGACAGGGGCACTGAAGCTTTCTTT
CDR3 protein: CASSGRDRGTEAFF
D gene: TRBD1
J gene: TRBJ1-1
clone size: .
V gene: TRBV6-6

CDR3 DNA: TGTGCCAGCAGGGGACTAGCTTTCAATGAGCAGTTCTTC
CDR3 protein: CASRGLAFNEQFF
D gene: TRBD2
J gene: TRBJ2-1
clone size: .
V gene: TRBV25-1

CDR3 DNA: TGTGCCAGCAGCTTGGGGGGGCCAGATAGCAATCAGCCCCAGCATTTT
CDR3 protein: CASSLGGPDSNQPQHF
D gene: .
J gene: TRBJ1-5
clone size: .
V gene: TRBV5-4

CDR3 DNA: TGCGCCAGCAGCTATGGCCCACAGAGCACAGATACGCAGTATTTT
CDR3 protein: CASSYGPQSTDTQYF
D gene: .
J gene: TRBJ2-3
clone size: .
V gene: TRBV5-1

CDR3 DNA: TGTGCCAGTTCACAGAGCTCCTATAATTCACCCCTCCACTTT
CDR3 protein: CASSQSSYNSPLHF
D gene: .
J gene: TRBJ1-6
clone size: .
V gene: TRBV2

CDR3 DNA: TGTGCCATTTGTCCGGGACTCCTCTCCTACGAGCAGTACTTC
CDR3 protein: CAICPGLLSYEQYF
D gene: .
J gene: TRBJ2-7
clone size: .
V gene: TRBV28

CDR3 DNA: TGTGCCAGCAGTTCGGCAGGGACAGGGATTCAGCCCCAGCATTTT
CDR3 protein: CASSSAGTGIQPQHF
D gene: TRBD1
J gene: TRBJ1-5
clone size: .
V gene: TRBV28

CDR3 DNA: TGTGCCAGCAGCTTGGGAGGAGTCGGGGAGACCCAGTACTTC
CDR3 protein: CASSLGGVGETQYF
D gene: .
J gene: TRBJ2-5
clone size: .
V gene: TRBV5-6

CDR3 DNA: TGTGCCAGCAGGGTAGAAAAGTCAGCTTTCTTT
CDR3 protein: CASRVEKSAFF
D gene: .
J gene: TRBJ1-1
clone size: .
V gene: TRBV28

CDR3 DNA: TGTGCCAGCAGTGGCGGGGGGGCTCCTGAGACCCAGTACTTC
CDR3 protein: CASSGGGAPETQYF
D gene: TRBD2
J gene: TRBJ2-5
clone size: .
V gene: TRBV5-6

CDR3 DNA: TGTGCCAGCAGTTTGACAGGTGGTGGAGGAAACACCATATATTTT
CDR3 protein: CASSLTGGGGNTIYF
D gene: .
J gene: TRBJ1-3
clone size: few
V gene: TRBV28